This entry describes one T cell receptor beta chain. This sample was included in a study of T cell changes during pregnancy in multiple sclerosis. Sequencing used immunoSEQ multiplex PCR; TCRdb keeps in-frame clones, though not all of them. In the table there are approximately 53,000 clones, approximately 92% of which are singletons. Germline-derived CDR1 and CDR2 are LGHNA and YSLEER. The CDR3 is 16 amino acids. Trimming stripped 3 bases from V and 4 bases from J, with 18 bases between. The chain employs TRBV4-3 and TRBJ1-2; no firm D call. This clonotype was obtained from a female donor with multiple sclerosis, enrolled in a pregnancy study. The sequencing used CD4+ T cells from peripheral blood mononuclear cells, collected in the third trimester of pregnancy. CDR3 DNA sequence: TGCGCCAGCAGCCAGGTTGGGCCCGGGAGTGTCTATGGCTACACCTTC. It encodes CASSQVGPGSVYGYTF.